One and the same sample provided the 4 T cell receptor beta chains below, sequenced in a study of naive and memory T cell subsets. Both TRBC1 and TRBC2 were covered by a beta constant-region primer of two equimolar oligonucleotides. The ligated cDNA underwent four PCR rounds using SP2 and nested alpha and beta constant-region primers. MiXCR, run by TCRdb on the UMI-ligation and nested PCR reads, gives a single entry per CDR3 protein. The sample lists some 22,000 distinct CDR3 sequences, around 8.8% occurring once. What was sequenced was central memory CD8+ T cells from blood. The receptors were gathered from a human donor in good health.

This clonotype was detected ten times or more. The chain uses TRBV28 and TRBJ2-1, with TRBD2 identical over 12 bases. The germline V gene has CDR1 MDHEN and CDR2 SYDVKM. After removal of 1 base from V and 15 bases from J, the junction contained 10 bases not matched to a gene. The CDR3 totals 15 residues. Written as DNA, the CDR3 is TGTGCCAGCAGTTTATACGTCGGGGCTAGCGGGAGGGGGTTCTTC. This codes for CASSLYVGASGRGFF. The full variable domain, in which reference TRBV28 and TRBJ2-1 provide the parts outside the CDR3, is DVKVTQSSRYLVKRTGEKVFLECVQDMDHENMFWYRQDPGLGLRLIYFSYDVKMKEKGDIPEGYSVSREKKERFSLILESASTNQTSMYLCASSLYVGASGRGFFGPGTRLTVL.

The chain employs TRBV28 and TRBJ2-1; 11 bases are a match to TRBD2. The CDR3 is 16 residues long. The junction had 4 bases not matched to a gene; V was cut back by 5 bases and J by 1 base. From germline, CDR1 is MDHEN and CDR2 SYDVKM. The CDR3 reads CASSLLAGASYNEQFF. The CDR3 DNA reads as TGTGCCAGCAGTCTACTAGCGGGAGCGTCCTACAATGAGCAGTTCTTC.

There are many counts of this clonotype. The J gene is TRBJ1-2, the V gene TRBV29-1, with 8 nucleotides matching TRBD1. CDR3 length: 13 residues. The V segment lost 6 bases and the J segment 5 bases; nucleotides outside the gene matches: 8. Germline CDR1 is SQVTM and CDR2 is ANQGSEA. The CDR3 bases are TGCAGCGTAGAGACAGGGGATTCATATGGCTACACCTTC. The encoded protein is CSVETGDSYGYTF.

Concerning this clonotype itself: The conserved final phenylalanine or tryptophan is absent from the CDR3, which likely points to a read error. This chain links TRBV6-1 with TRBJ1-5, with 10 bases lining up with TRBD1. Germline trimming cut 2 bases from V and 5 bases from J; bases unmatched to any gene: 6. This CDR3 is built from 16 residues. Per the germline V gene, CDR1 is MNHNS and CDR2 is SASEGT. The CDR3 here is CASSETPGQGYQPQHL. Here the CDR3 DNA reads TGTGCCAGCAGTGAAACTCCGGGACAGGGGTATCAGCCCCAGCATCTT.